This TCR beta chain is from a study of blood T cell repertoires in COVID-19. The overall study: Sources were T cells, B-cell-depleted T cells, or PBMCs; the material itself was cDNA or gDNA.

Assay: immunoSEQ multiplex PCR; the TCRdb copy retains only in-frame clones and omits some. This table has 180,000 or so clones, about 80% appearing once. This CDR3 is 15 amino acids long. Trimming took 2 bases from V and 2 from J; bases not matched to a gene: 5. Germline-derived CDR1 and CDR2 are LGHDT and YNNKEL (reference sequence). This rearrangement joins TRBV3-1 (or the pseudogene TRBV3-2) to TRBJ2-7; TRBD2 agrees at 8 bases. The specimen was peripheral blood. The receptor was isolated from an older woman with acute or convalescent COVID-19. The CDR3 sequence is CASSQTPGGAYEQYF. The CDR3 nucleotides read TGTGCCAGCAGCCAAACTCCCGGGGGGGCCTACGAGCAGTACTTC.